This TCR beta chain originates from a study of cytomegalovirus exposure and HLA in healthy donors. Primers for the PCR totalled 60 Vbeta and 13 Jbeta. Measured with immunoSEQ multiplex PCR; TCRdb has only the in-frame clones, and not every one. This sample has about 77,000 clones, with less than 80% found just once. CDR1 and CDR2 from the germline V gene are MGHRA and YSYEKL. Trimming took 6 bases from V and 3 from J; bases not matched to a gene: 7. This CDR3 spans 15 amino acids. Study-level points and caveats: Excluded were some V segments that proved indistinguishable, including TRBV6-2 and TRBV6-3.

In this sample, this clone turned up a few times. Its target is unknown. The rearrangement joins TRBV4-1 to TRBJ2-2; 7 bases are shared with TRBD2. This receptor was identified in a woman between 40 and 50 years old in good health and CMV-seronegative. Sequenced input: PBMCs. The CDR3 DNA follows: TGCGCCAGCAGTTCGAGCCTAGCGGACACCGGGGAGCTGTTTTTT. Amino acids: CASSSSLADTGELFF.